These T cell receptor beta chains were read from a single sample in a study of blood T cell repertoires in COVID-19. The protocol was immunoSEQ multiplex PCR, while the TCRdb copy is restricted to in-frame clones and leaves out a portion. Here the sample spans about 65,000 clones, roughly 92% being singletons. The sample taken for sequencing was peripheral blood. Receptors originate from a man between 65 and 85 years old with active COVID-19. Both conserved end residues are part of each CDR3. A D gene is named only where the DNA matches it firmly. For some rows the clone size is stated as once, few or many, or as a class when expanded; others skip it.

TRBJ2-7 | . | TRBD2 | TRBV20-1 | TGCAGTGCTAGTAGCGGGGGGGCCTACGAGCAGTACTTC | CSASSGGAYEQYF
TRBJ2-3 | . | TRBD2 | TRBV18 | TGTGCCAGCTCACCACCGGGGGGGGTGGATACGCAGTATTTT | CASSPPGGVDTQYF
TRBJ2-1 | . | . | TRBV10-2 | TGCGCCAGCAGTGGGGGGGGCGAGCAGTTCTTC | CASSGGGEQFF
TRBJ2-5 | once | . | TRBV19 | TGTGCCAGTTCCAAACCGCGACAGGATTCTACCCCCGAGACCCAGTACTTC | CASSKPRQDSTPETQYF
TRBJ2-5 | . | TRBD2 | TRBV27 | TGTGCCAGCAGTGCGACTAGCTTTCAAGAGACCCAGTACTTC | CASSATSFQETQYF
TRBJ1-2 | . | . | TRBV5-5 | TGTGCCAGCAGCTCCCAGGGTTGGGAACTATGGGGCTACACCTTC | CASSSQGWELWGYTF
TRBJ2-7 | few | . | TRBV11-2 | TGTGCCAGCAGCTTCCACAGGGACCTCTCCTACGAGCAGTACTTC | CASSFHRDLSYEQYF
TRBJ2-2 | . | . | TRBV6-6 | TGTGCCAGCAGTTACGACAGGCCCACCGGGGAGCTGTTTTTT | CASSYDRPTGELFF
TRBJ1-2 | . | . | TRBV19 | TGTGCCAGTAGTCCAGGGGCCAGGGACTATGGCTACACCTTC | CASSPGARDYGYTF
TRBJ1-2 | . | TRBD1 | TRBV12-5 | TGTGCTAGTGTTAGGACAGGGGGCATCTATGGCTACACCTTC | CASVRTGGIYGYTF
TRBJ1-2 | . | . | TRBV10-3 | TGTGCCATCAGTGAGTCTCGGACAGCTCCCTATGGCTACACCTTC | CAISESRTAPYGYTF
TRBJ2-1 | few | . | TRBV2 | TGTGCCAGTGGACTCTACAATGAGCAGTTCTTC | CASGLYNEQFF
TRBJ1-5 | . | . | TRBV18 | TGTGCCAGCTCACCGCCCGAAGGGGTCAGGCAGCCCCAGCATTTT | CASSPPEGVRQPQHF
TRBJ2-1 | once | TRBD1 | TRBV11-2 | TGTGCCAGCAGCTTAGTGGGCCCGGGACAGGGGGCTAATGAGCAGTTCTTC | CASSLVGPGQGANEQFF
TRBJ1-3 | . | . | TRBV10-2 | TGCGCCAGCAGTGACGGAGTTGAGTCTGGAAACACCATATATTTT | CASSDGVESGNTIYF
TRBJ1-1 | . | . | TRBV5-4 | TGTGCCAGCAGCTTGGGACAGCCGAACACTGAAGCTTTCTTT | CASSLGQPNTEAFF
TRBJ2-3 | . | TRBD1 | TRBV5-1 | TGCGCCAGCAGCTTGGGACAGGGGAGAGATACGCAGTATTTT | CASSLGQGRDTQYF
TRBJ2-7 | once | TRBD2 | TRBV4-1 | TGCGCCAGCAGCCAGGGACTAAATTACGAGCAGTACTTC | CASSQGLNYEQYF
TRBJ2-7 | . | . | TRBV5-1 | TGCGCCAGCAGCTTTCGAGAAAATTCCGAGCAGTACTTC | CASSFRENSEQYF
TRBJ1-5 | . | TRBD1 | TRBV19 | TGTGCCACCGATCAGGGACAGACCAATCAGCCCCAGCATTTT | CATDQGQTNQPQHF
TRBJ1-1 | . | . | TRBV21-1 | TGTGCCAGCAGACAGGGAAGTTTTAAAATGAACACTGAAGCTTTCTTT | CASRQGSFKMNTEAFF
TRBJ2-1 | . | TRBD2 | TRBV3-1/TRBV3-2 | TGTGCCAGCAGCCAAGATATACTAGCGGGGGGGCGGGATGAGCAGTTCTTC | CASSQDILAGGRDEQFF
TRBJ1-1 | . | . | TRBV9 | TGTGCCAGCACCAAAATAGGGGGAGAGACTGAAGCTTTCTTT | CASTKIGGETEAFF
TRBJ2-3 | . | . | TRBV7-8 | TGTGCCAGCAGCTTAGTTTGGGGGGGGGCTAGTCGGGCAGATACGCAGTATTTT | CASSLVWGGASRADTQYF
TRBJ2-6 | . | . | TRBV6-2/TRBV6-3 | TGTGCCAGCAGTTTCTGGGGAAATTACAGGTTCTCTGGGGCCAACGTCCTGACTTTC | CASSFWGNYRFSGANVLTF
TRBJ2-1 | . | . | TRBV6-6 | TGTGCCAGCAGCAGACTAGGGGACAATGAGCAGTTCTTC | CASSRLGDNEQFF
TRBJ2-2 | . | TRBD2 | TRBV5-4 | TGTGCCAGCAGCTTGACTAGCGGGGGTCGCAACACCGGGGAGCTGTTTTTT | CASSLTSGGRNTGELFF
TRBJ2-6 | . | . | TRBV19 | TGTGCCAGTGATGGCGGTTCCTCTGGGGCCAACGTCCTGACTTTC | CASDGGSSGANVLTF
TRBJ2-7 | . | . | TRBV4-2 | TGTGCCAGCAGCCAAGCCGGGGACTTGCACGAGCAGTACTTC | CASSQAGDLHEQYF
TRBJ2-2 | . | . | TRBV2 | TGTGCCAGCAGTGCGGTGGGACGGGGGTCCCCCATAGGGCACGGGGAGCTGTTTTTT | CASSAVGRGSPIGHGELFF
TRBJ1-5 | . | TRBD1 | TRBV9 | TGTGCCAGCAGCGCCGGACAGGGAGTCCAGCCCCAGCATTTT | CASSAGQGVQPQHF
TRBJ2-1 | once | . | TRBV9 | TGTGCCAGCAGCGGGAGTGAGCAGTTCTTC | CASSGSEQFF
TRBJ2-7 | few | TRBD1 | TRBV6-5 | TGTGCCAGCAGACGACAGGGGGAGTACGAGCAGTACTTC | CASRRQGEYEQYF
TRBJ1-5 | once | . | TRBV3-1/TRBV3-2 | TGTGCCAGCAGCCAAGACGGACGGGATTGTCAGCCCCAGCATTTT | CASSQDGRDCQPQHF
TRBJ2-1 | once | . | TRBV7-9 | TGTGCCAGCAGCTTAGCGGGGACTCACAATGAGCAGTTCTTC | CASSLAGTHNEQFF
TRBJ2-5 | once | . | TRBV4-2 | TGTGCCAGCAGCCAACTAGCGGCCGGGGGGCTGGGGACCCAGTACTTC | CASSQLAAGGLGTQYF
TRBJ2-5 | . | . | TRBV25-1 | TGTGCCAGCAGTGAATATAGGATGGGGGGTGGTCTCGAGACCCAGTACTTC | CASSEYRMGGGLETQYF
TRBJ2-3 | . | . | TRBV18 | TGTGCCAGCTCACCGCGGGGCATATCAGATACGCAGTATTTT | CASSPRGISDTQYF
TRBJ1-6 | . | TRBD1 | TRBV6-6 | TGTGCCAGCAAAGCCGACAGGGGACATAATTCACCCCTCCACTTT | CASKADRGHNSPLHF
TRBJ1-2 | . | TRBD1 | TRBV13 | TGTGCCAGCAGCCAGGGACAGAATCCTCTAAACCCTAACTATGGCTACACCTTC | CASSQGQNPLNPNYGYTF
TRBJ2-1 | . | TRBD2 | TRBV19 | TGTGCCAGTAGTCTCCCCCTGCGGGACCTAGCGGGGGGTTTGAGCTCCTACAATGAGCAGTTCTTC | CASSLPLRDLAGGLSSYNEQFF
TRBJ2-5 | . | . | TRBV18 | TGTGCCAGCTCACGCATAGCCCGAGAGACCCAGTACTTC | CASSRIARETQYF
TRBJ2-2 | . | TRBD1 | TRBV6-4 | TGTGCCAGCAGTTCGGGACAGGGGGCGAACACCGGGGAGCTGTTTTTT | CASSSGQGANTGELFF
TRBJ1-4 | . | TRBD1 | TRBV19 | TGTGCCAGTAGTAAAACAGGGGTTCAGGAAAAACTGTTTTTT | CASSKTGVQEKLFF
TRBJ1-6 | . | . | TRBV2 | TGTGCCAGCAGGACATTGGGGGGGAATTCACCCCTCCACTTT | CASRTLGGNSPLHF
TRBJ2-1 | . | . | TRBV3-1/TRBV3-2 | TGTGCCAGCAGCCAAGAGCTGGAGATGATCTACAATGAGCAGTTCTTC | CASSQELEMIYNEQFF
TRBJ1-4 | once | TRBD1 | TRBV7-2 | TGTGCCAGCAGCTCAGGGGGCTTCGGTGAAAAACTGTTTTTT | CASSSGGFGEKLFF
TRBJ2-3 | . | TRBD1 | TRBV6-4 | TGTGCCAGCAGCCCCCGACAGGGCGGCACAGATACGCAGTATTTT | CASSPRQGGTDTQYF
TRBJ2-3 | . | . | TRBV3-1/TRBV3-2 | TGTGCCAGCAGCCAAGTATTAGATACGCAGTATTTT | CASSQVLDTQYF
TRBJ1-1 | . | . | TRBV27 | TGTGCCAGCACCAGATCCCCTACGGGAAGGACTAACACTGAAGCTTTCTTT | CASTRSPTGRTNTEAFF